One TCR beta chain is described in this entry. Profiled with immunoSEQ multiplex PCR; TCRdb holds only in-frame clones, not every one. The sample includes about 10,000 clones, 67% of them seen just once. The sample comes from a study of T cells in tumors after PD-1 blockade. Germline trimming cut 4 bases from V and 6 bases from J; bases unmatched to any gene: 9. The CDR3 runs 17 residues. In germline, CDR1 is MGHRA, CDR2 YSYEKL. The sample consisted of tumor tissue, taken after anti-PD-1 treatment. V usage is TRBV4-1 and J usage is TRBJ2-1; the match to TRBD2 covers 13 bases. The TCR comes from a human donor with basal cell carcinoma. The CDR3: CASSLEPGLAGTNEQFF. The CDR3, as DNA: TGCGCCAGCAGCCTAGAACCGGGACTAGCGGGGACCAATGAGCAGTTCTTC.